The present T cell receptor beta chain was sequenced within a study of T cell clones after liver transplantation. The wider study: TCRbeta sequencing after a pre-transplant mixed lymphocyte reaction identified graft-donor-reactive clones, later tracked in post-transplant blood.

Here immunoSEQ multiplex PCR was the method, and the copy in TCRdb shows in-frame clones only, minus some. The data hold about 33,000 clones, with 90% to 95% observed a single time. CDR3 size: 16 residues. Looked up from germline, CDR1 is SGHVS and CDR2 is FQNEAQ. The V gene end was trimmed by 4 bases and the J gene end by 0 bases; junction bases not matched to a gene: 9. This chain links TRBV7-8 with TRBJ2-7; 7 nucleotides agree with TRBD2. The sequence derives from a human patient who received a liver transplant. Some T cells may possibly be graft donor cells. The input for sequencing was CD8+ T cells from blood, taken 12 months after liver transplant. The CDR3 region is CASSSLSGLSSYEQYF. The DNA of the CDR3 is TGTGCCAGCAGCTCCCTATCGGGACTAAGCTCCTACGAGCAGTACTTC. The full variable domain, in which reference TRBV7-8 and TRBJ2-7 provide the parts outside the CDR3, is GAGVSQSPRYKVAKRGQDVALRCDPISGHVSLFWYQQALGQGPEFLTYFQNEAQLDKSGLPSDRFFAERPEGSVSTLKIQRTQQEDSAVYLCASSSLSGLSSYEQYFGPGTRLTVT.